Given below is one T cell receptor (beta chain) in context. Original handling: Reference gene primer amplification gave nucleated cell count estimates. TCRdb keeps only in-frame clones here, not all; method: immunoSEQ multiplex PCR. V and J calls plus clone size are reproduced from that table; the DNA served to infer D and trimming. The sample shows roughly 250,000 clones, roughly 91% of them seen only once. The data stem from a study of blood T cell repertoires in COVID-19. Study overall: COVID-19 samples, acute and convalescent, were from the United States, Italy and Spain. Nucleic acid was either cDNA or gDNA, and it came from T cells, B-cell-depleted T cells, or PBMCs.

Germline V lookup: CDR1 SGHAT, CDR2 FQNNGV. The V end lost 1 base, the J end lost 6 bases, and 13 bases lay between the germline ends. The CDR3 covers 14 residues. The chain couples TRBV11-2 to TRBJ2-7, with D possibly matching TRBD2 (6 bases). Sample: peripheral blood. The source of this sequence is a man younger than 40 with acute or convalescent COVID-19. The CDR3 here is CASSLGRGGSEQYF. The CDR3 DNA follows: TGTGCCAGCAGCTTAGGTAGAGGAGGGAGCGAGCAGTACTTC. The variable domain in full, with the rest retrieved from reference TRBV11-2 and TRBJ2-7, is EAGVAQSPRYKIIEKRQSVAFWCNPISGHATLYWYQQILGQGPKLLIQFQNNGVVDDSQLPKDRFSAERLKGVDSTLKIQPAKLEDSAVYLCASSLGRGGSEQYFGPGTRLTVT.